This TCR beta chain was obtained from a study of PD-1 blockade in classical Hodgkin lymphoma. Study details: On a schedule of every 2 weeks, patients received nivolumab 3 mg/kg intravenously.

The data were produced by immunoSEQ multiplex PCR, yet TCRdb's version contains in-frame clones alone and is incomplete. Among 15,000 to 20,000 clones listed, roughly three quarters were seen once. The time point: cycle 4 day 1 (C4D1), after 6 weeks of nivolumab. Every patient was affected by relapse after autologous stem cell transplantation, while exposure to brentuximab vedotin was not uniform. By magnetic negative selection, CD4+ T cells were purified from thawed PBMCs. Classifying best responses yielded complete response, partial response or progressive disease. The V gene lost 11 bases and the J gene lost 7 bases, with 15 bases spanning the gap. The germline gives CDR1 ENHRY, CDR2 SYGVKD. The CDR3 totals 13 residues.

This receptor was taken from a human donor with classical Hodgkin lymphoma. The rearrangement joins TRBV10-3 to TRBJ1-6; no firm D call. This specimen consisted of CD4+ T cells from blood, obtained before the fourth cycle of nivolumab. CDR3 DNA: TGTGCCTCTACCGGGATTCTAAATTCACCCCTCCACTTT. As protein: CASTGILNSPLHF.